Sequencing of this TCR beta chain was carried out in a study of blood T cell repertoires in COVID-19. Study-wide context: Samples representing acute and convalescent COVID-19 were sourced from the United States, Italy and Spain. From T cells, B-cell-depleted T cells, or PBMCs came the material, which was cDNA or gDNA.

The germline V gene encodes CDR1 MDHEN and CDR2 SYDVKM. This CDR3 region has 14 residues. V dropped 7 bases and J dropped 1; count of bases not matched to a gene: 5. This table comes from immunoSEQ multiplex PCR, and its TCRdb copy is limited to in-frame clones, with some not included. This sample has approximately 210,000 clones; 84% occur once, and the top ten carry about a fifth. This receptor was identified in a human donor in a cohort sampled during active COVID-19. The V and J genes are TRBV28 and TRBJ2-5; 8 bases are shared with TRBD1. The material sequenced was peripheral blood. The CDR3 is CASTETGVQETQYF. Written as DNA, the CDR3 is TGTGCCAGCACCGAGACAGGGGTCCAAGAGACCCAGTACTTC.